This TCR beta chain was documented in a study of Ad26.COV2.S vaccination and SARS-CoV-2 variants. On the study more broadly: Administration of Ad26.COV2.S was intramuscular, either once or twice 56 days apart.

Sequencing used immunoSEQ multiplex PCR; TCRdb keeps in-frame clones, though not all of them. Among approximately 480,000 clones listed, roughly 89% were seen once. CDR1 SGHTA and CDR2 FQGNSA come from the germline V gene. The CDR3 spans 15 residues. The V end was cut by 2 bases, the J end by 5 bases, with 13 bases between. Treatment denoted: over 15 received Ad26.COV2.S at low or high dose, single or two shots; roughly 5 received placebo; per-sample allocation not given. Material that was analyzed had been drawn on day 63 after the first vaccine or placebo injection. At a Boston site, the person donating was an adult of 18-55 years. Turning to this clone: Its specificity is unknown.

Study-wide findings and caveats: Vaccine and placebo recipients had similar non-spike TCR breadth. Possible underestimation of total T cell responses by the TCR breadth and depth analyses was noted.

The chain couples TRBV7-2 to TRBJ1-3; maybe TRBD1 (5 bases). Here the sequenced sample was peripheral blood, taken in a trial of Ad26.COV2.S vaccine versus placebo. The clonotype originates from a person aged 18 to 59 who received the Ad26.COV2.S COVID-19 vaccine or a placebo. CDR3 sequence: CASSLWGGVRNTIYF. The DNA of the CDR3 is TGTGCCAGCAGCTTATGGGGGGGTGTTAGAAACACCATATATTTT.